The 32 T cell receptor beta chains in this list originate from one sample, sequenced in a study of blood T cell repertoires in COVID-19. Assay used: immunoSEQ multiplex PCR; TCRdb lists only in-frame clones, some missing. Of approximately 190,000 clones listed, roughly 82% are singletons. Source material: PBMCs or T cells enriched from blood (not recorded which). The receptors come from an older woman with acute COVID-19.

The V call is TRBV9, the J call TRBJ2-1; perhaps TRBD1 as D (7 bases). Germline V gene sequence: CDR1 SGDLS, CDR2 YYNGEE. With 4 bases removed from V and 3 bases from J, the gap between germline ends came to 14 bases. The CDR3 has 15 amino acids. The CDR3 bases are TGTGCCAGCAGCCCCCCGCAGGGGGGCTACAATGAGCAGTTCTTC. It yields the protein CASSPPQGGYNEQFF.

This chain links TRBV6-2 or TRBV6-3 with TRBJ1-1; D may be TRBD1 (5 bases). The CDR3 is 15 residues long. Germline CDR1 and CDR2: MNHEY and SVGEGT. The ends were cut back, 4 bases at V and 3 bases at J, with 15 bases in the middle. The CDR3 protein is CASSSLQGEDTEAFF. For the CDR3, the DNA is TGTGCCAGCAGTTCCCTTCAGGGCGAAGACACTGAAGCTTTCTTT.

The rearrangement joins TRBV5-1 to TRBJ2-1; 9 bases are shared with TRBD1. CDR3 size: 14 residues. Germline values: CDR1 SGHRS, CDR2 YFSETQ. J gave up 7 bases and V 7 bases, and 9 bases lay outside the gene matches. The CDR3 DNA reads TGCGCCAGCTATACGGGACAGGGCGTGAATGAGCAGTTCTTC. Its protein is CASYTGQGVNEQFF.

This chain uses TRBV7-2 with TRBJ1-6; D remains ambiguous. Germline V gene sequence: CDR1 SGHTA, CDR2 FQGNSA. The CDR3 covers 14 residues. Trimming stripped 4 bases from V and 9 bases from J, with 13 bases between. The CDR3 nucleotides read TGTGCCAGCAGCTCAAATAGACTCTTTTCACCCCTCCACTTT. Its translation is CASSSNRLFSPLHF.

The sample holds a few counts of this clone. The chain couples TRBV6-2 or TRBV6-3 to TRBJ1-2, with 10 bases fitting TRBD1. Germline CDR1 and CDR2: MNHEY and SVGEGT. CDR3 length equals 15 residues. Germline trimming cut 2 bases from V and 7 bases from J; bases unmatched to any gene: 7. The CDR3 region is CASSYPGTGARGYTF. The CDR3 region has the DNA TGTGCCAGCAGTTACCCCGGGACAGGGGCTCGTGGCTACACCTTC.

The V and J genes are TRBV7-9 and TRBJ2-2, with 8 bases aligning to TRBD2. This CDR3 is 17 amino acids long. Germline V lookup: CDR1 SEHNR, CDR2 FQNEAQ (reference sequence). After removal of 5 bases from V and 5 bases from J, the junction contained 13 bases not matched to a gene. Here the CDR3 DNA reads TGTGCCAGCAGCGCCCAGACTAGCGATGGTAGGACCGGGGAGCTGTTTTTT. Protein: CASSAQTSDGRTGELFF.

This chain links TRBV7-2 with TRBJ2-5; TRBD1 aligns across 8 bases. The CDR3 is 15 residues long. V lost 0 bases and J lost 4; bases outside the gene matches: 4. Per the germline V gene, CDR1 is SGHTA and CDR2 is FQGNSA. The CDR3 reads CASSLAQGASETQYF. CDR3 DNA: TGTGCCAGCAGCTTAGCTCAGGGGGCCTCAGAGACCCAGTACTTC.

The J gene is TRBJ2-7, the V gene TRBV19, with a tentative D call TRBD2 (5 bases). The V end lost 5 bases, the J end lost 3 bases, and 11 bases lay between the germline ends. Germline CDR1 reads LNHDA; CDR2 reads SQIVND (reference sequence). The CDR3 is made up of 13 amino acids. CDR3 loop: CASSRRRVYEQYV. The CDR3 DNA follows: TGTGCCAGTAGTCGGAGGCGAGTCTACGAGCAGTACGTC.

Remarks on this clone: In the same sample, other DNA sequences code for this CDR3. This chain links TRBV9 with TRBJ1-3; no firm D call. Germline CDR1 and CDR2: SGDLS and YYNGEE. CDR3 size: 14 residues. V gave up 0 bases and J gave up 0 bases, with 4 bases separating them. The CDR3 sequence is CASSVDSSGNTIYF. Here the CDR3 DNA reads TGTGCCAGCAGCGTAGACAGCTCTGGAAACACCATATATTTT.

The rearrangement joins TRBV10-1 to TRBJ2-7, with 13 positions matching TRBD2. The CDR3 extends over 14 amino acids. Trimming cost V 6 bases and J 2 bases; bases outside gene matches: 1. Germline V gene data show CDR1 as WNHNN and CDR2 as SYGVQD (reference sequence). The CDR3 loop reads CASSGLAGAYEQYF. The CDR3 DNA follows: TGCGCCAGCAGCGGACTAGCGGGAGCCTACGAGCAGTACTTC.

The chain employs TRBV6-5 and TRBJ1-1; 12 bases match TRBD1. The CDR3 runs to 14 residues. V shed 8 bases, J shed 5 bases, and the junction held 6 bases outside the gene matches. Germline values: CDR1 MNHEY, CDR2 SVGAGI. The DNA of the CDR3 is TGTGCCAGCGGGACAGGGGGCGCGAGGACTGAAGCTTTCTTT. Translated, it gives CASGTGGARTEAFF.

The chain links TRBV19 to TRBJ1-1; 8 positions agree with TRBD1. The junction had 12 bases not matched to a gene; V was cut back by 7 bases and J by 5 bases. The CDR3 has 15 amino acids. Germline V CDR1 and CDR2: LNHDA, SQIVND (reference sequence). The CDR3 sequence is CASKGQGKGRTEAFF. CDR3 DNA sequence: TGTGCCAGTAAAGGACAGGGCAAGGGGCGTACTGAAGCTTTCTTT. The variable domain in full, completed from reference TRBV19 and TRBJ1-1, reads DGGITQSPKYLFRKEGQNVTLSCEQNLNHDAMYWYRQDPGQGLRLIYYSQIVNDFQKGDIAEGYSVSREKKESFPLTVTSAQKNPTAFYLCASKGQGKGRTEAFFGQGTRLTVV.

This chain uses TRBV9 with TRBJ2-5, with 9 bases matching TRBD2. The germline CDR1 and CDR2 sequences are SGDLS and YYNGEE. CDR3 length equals 15 residues. The V gene end was trimmed by 3 bases and the J gene end by 2 bases; junction bases not matched to a gene: 5. For the CDR3, the DNA is TGTGCCAGCAGCGGTGAGCGGGGGGCGCAAGAGACCCAGTACTTC. Its translation is CASSGERGAQETQYF. Supplemented by reference TRBV9 and TRBJ2-5, the full variable domain reads DSGVTQTPKHLITATGQRVTLRCSPRSGDLSVYWYQQSLDQGLQFLIQYYNGEERAKGNILERFSAQQFPDLHSELNLSSLELGDSALYFCASSGERGAQETQYFGPGTRLLVL.

The chain couples TRBV2 to TRBJ1-2; no reliable D call. The V gene lost 1 base and the J gene lost 1 base, with 4 bases spanning the gap. The CDR3 is 13 amino acids. The V gene's germline CDR1 is SNHLY and CDR2 FYNNEI. CDR3 sequence: CASSEDGNYGYTF. The DNA of the CDR3 is TGTGCCAGCAGTGAAGACGGTAACTATGGCTACACCTTC.

This chain uses TRBV30 with TRBJ2-7; D may be TRBD2 (6 bases). Trimming left V 0 bases short and J 6 bases short, with 12 bases between. Germline V CDR1 and CDR2: GTSNPN, SVGIG (reference sequence). The CDR3 has 13 amino acids. The DNA for the CDR3 is TGTGCCTGGAGTGTTCCCGCGGGGTCCGAGCAGTACGTC. The encoded protein is CAWSVPAGSEQYV.

V is TRBV6-5 and J is TRBJ1-3; TRBD1 might be the D (5 bases). The ends were cut back, 5 bases at V and 0 bases at J, with 8 bases in the middle. Germline V gene sequence: CDR1 MNHEY, CDR2 SVGAGI. CDR3 length equals 14 residues. CDR3 residues: CASSTTVSGNTIYF. CDR3 in DNA: TGTGCCAGCAGTACGACAGTCTCTGGAAACACCATATATTTT.

The chain carries TRBV25-1 and TRBJ1-6, with 7 bases fitting TRBD1. The CDR3 length is 15 residues. J was trimmed by 7 bases and V by 3 bases; bases with no gene match: 6. Germline loops: CDR1 MGHDK, CDR2 SYGVNS. DNA of the CDR3: TGTGCCAGCAGTGATCAGGGGGTTTTGAATTCACCCCTCCACTTT. The encoded protein is CASSDQGVLNSPLHF.

The chain has TRBV2 and TRBJ2-3; perhaps TRBD2 as D (5 bases). CDR1 and CDR2 from the germline V gene are SNHLY and FYNNEI. The germline V and J ends were trimmed by 3 bases and 4 bases, with 11 bases remaining between them. There are 14 residues in the CDR3. This CDR3 reads CASSESAGPDTQYF. CDR3 bases: TGTGCCAGCAGTGAGTCGGCGGGCCCAGATACGCAGTATTTT.

V gene TRBV10-3 combines with J gene TRBJ2-1, with D unclear. CDR1 is ENHRY and CDR2 is SYGVKD in the germline V gene. V shed 6 bases and J shed 9 bases, with 9 bases lying between them. CDR3 length equals 11 residues. The CDR3 spells CAIRQTGEQFF. CDR3 DNA: TGTGCCATCAGGCAAACCGGTGAGCAGTTCTTC.

This rearrangement joins TRBV4-3 to TRBJ1-1, with 8 positions matching TRBD1. The ends lost 4 bases at V and 5 bases at J; junction bases unmatched: 6. CDR1 is LGHNA and CDR2 is YSLEER in the germline V gene. This CDR3 has 14 amino acids. The CDR3 DNA sequence: TGCGCCAGCAGCCCCGGACAGGGATGGACTGAAGCTTTCTTT. As protein: CASSPGQGWTEAFF.

This chain joins TRBV6-2 or TRBV6-3 and TRBJ2-1; D is uncertain. Looked up from germline, CDR1 is MNHEY and CDR2 is SVGEGT. The CDR3 has 15 amino acids. Deletions cut 5 bases from V and 0 bases from J, with 11 bases between. The CDR3, as DNA: TGTGCCAGCAGTCCGACTCGGAGCTCCTACAATGAGCAGTTCTTC. Its translation is CASSPTRSSYNEQFF.

The chain uses TRBV6-1 and TRBJ2-7; possibly TRBD2 for D (6 bases). CDR3 length equals 17 residues. V was trimmed by 1 base and J by 4 bases, leaving 20 bases between them. Germline CDR1 and CDR2: MNHNS and SASEGT. The CDR3 nucleotides read TGTGCCAGCAGTGAAGGGGCGGGTAACGGGGGAAAATACGAGCAGTACGTC. Its protein is CASSEGAGNGGKYEQYV.

The V and J genes are TRBV7-2 and TRBJ1-5; TRBD1 matches at 10 bases. CDR1 and CDR2 from the germline V gene are SGHTA and FQGNSA. The CDR3 consists of 15 residues. V dropped 5 bases and J dropped 2; count of bases not matched to a gene: 3. The CDR3 DNA sequence: TGTGCCAGCAGCCCGACAGGGGGCGGCAATCAGCCCCAGCATTTT. It codes for CASSPTGGGNQPQHF.

Concerning this clone: One end of the junction is discordant with germline, which a read error may explain. The chain uses TRBV9 and TRBJ2-1; the D gene is possibly TRBD2 (6 bases). The germline gives CDR1 SGDLS, CDR2 YYNGEE. This CDR3 spans 12 amino acids. DNA for the CDR3: TGTGCCAGCAGCGGATCCTCGGGAGAGGGGATCTTC. Its protein is CASSGSSGEGIF.

The rearrangement links TRBV30 to TRBJ1-6; no clear D gene. The CDR3 length is 12 residues. Germline V gives CDR1 GTSNPN, CDR2 SVGIG (reference sequence). The germline V and J ends were trimmed by 3 bases and 7 bases, with 7 bases remaining between them. This CDR3 is CAWSRLNSPLHF. The CDR3 coding sequence is TGTGCCTGGAGCAGACTCAATTCACCCCTCCACTTT.

The chain combines TRBV3-1 (or the pseudogene TRBV3-2) with TRBJ1-2; TRBD1 is a possible D gene (6 bases). Trimming took off 3 bases at V and 3 bases at J, with 17 bases between the two ends. CDR3 size: 16 residues. Germline CDR1 is LGHDT and CDR2 is YNNKEL (reference sequence). The CDR3 protein is CASSQALATGHYGYTF. The DNA of the CDR3 is TGTGCCAGCAGCCAGGCCCTTGCGACAGGCCACTATGGCTACACCTTC.

The CDR3 region is CASSYSPDPTYGYTF. The CDR3 DNA reads as TGTGCCAGCAGTTACTCGCCAGATCCCACCTATGGCTACACCTTC. The V and J genes are TRBV6-2 or TRBV6-3 and TRBJ1-2; D is undetermined. Per germline, CDR1 MNHEY and CDR2 SVGEGT. With 0 bases removed from V and 4 bases from J, the gap between germline ends came to 12 bases. CDR3 length: 15 amino acids.

The chain recombines TRBV5-1 with TRBJ2-3; 13 bases fit TRBD2. The CDR3 is 19 residues long. V was clipped by 1 base and J by 2 bases; unmatched bases: 10. Germline V gene lookup returns CDR1 SGHRS and CDR2 YFSETQ. The CDR3 DNA is TGCGCCAGCAGCTTGAAGCCCAGCGGGACTAGCGGGGCCACAGATACGCAGTATTTT. It yields the protein CASSLKPSGTSGATDTQYF. Combining the CDR3 with reference TRBV5-1 and TRBJ2-3 gives the whole variable domain KAGVTQTPRYLIKTRGQQVTLSCSPISGHRSVSWYQQTPGQGLQFLFEYFSETQRNKGNFPGRFSGRQFSNSRSEMNVSTLELGDSALYLCASSLKPSGTSGATDTQYFGPGTRLTVL.

This sequence joins TRBV5-4 and TRBJ2-3; D call uncertain. Germline V gives CDR1 SGHNT, CDR2 YYREEE (reference sequence). The V end lost 3 bases, the J end lost 5 bases, and 13 bases lay between the germline ends. CDR3 length equals 14 residues. The CDR3 is CASSSEAFGDTQYF. As DNA, the CDR3 is TGTGCCAGCAGCTCAGAGGCATTTGGAGATACGCAGTATTTT.

The CDR3 coding sequence is TGCGCCAGCAGCCAAGGGGGATTAACAGGGCCGCCAAACCGGAACTATGGCTACACCTTC. Its translation is CASSQGGLTGPPNRNYGYTF. V and J are TRBV4-3 and TRBJ1-2; D perhaps matches TRBD1 (6 bases). V lost 1 base to trimming and J lost 2 bases, with 26 bases between them. CDR1 and CDR2 (germline): LGHNA, YSLEER. The CDR3 is 20 amino acids.

The genes are TRBV18 and TRBJ1-1; D is perhaps TRBD1 (6 bases). The germline CDR1 and CDR2 sequences are KGHSH and LQKENI. V was pared by 3 bases and J by 3 bases, with 11 bases between. The CDR3 runs 14 residues. For the CDR3, the DNA is TGTGCCAGCTCACCCCAGACAGGCCACACTGAAGCTTTCTTT. Protein: CASSPQTGHTEAFF.

The CDR3 DNA sequence: TGTGCCAGCACGAACCGGGGGTGGTTGAGCGGGAGAGGCGATGAGCAGTTCTTC. This encodes CASTNRGWLSGRGDEQFF. This chain joins TRBV7-2 and TRBJ2-1, with 8 bases aligning to TRBD2. Germline V gene data show CDR1 as SGHTA and CDR2 as FQGNSA. The CDR3 totals 18 residues. The V and J ends lost 7 bases and 8 bases, in that order; junction bases with no gene match: 22. The full variable domain, completed using reference TRBV7-2 and TRBJ2-1, is GAGVSQSPSNKVTEKGKDVELRCDPISGHTALYWYRQSLGQGLEFLIYFQGNSAPDKSGLPSDRFSAERTGGSVSTLTIQRTQQEDSAVYLCASTNRGWLSGRGDEQFFGPGTRLTVL.